This T cell receptor (beta chain) was recovered during a study of blood T cell repertoires in COVID-19. For the study at large: From the United States, Italy and Spain came samples of acute and convalescent COVID-19. PBMCs, B-cell-depleted T cells, or T cells were the source of the cDNA or gDNA that made up the material.

Original data processing: For nucleated cells, counts were estimated from reference gene primer amplification. TCRdb's table, derived via immunoSEQ multiplex PCR, lists solely in-frame clones and lacks some. V and J calls and clone size are those listed in that table; D and trimming were worked out from the DNA. The table includes 200,000 or so clones, just under 85% detected once. The CDR3 has 15 amino acids. From germline, CDR1 is SNHLY and CDR2 FYNNEI. V lost 6 bases and J lost 4, with 19 bases in between. The receptor was derived from a woman in her 70s with active or convalescent COVID-19. The J gene is TRBJ2-7, the V gene TRBV2; possibly TRBD1 for D (5 bases). The source material was peripheral blood. This CDR3 is CASRESQVPSYEQYF. The CDR3 DNA sequence: TGTGCCAGCAGGGAATCACAGGTCCCCTCGTACGAGCAGTACTTC.